Below are 15 T cell receptor beta chains sequenced from a single sample in a study of PD-1 blockade in mismatch repair-deficient tumors. Assay: immunoSEQ multiplex PCR; the TCRdb copy retains only in-frame clones and omits some. The sample carries around 38,000 clones, roughly 77% recorded once. The sample here was peripheral blood, taken 4 weeks after starting pembrolizumab. These TCRs come from an adult with mismatch repair-deficient cancer.

V is TRBV7-9 and J is TRBJ2-2; 8 bases match TRBD2. CDR3 size: 15 residues. V lost 6 bases and J lost 4; bases outside the gene matches: 7. CDR1 and CDR2 from the germline V gene are SEHNR and FQNEAQ (reference sequence). In DNA, the CDR3 is TGTGCCAGCAGGTGGAGCGGGAGCTTCACCGGGGAGCTGTTTTTT. It codes for CASRWSGSFTGELFF.

The rearrangement links TRBV28 to TRBJ2-3; 13 bases are a match to TRBD2. Germline values: CDR1 MDHEN, CDR2 SYDVKM. The CDR3 spans 16 residues. The ends lost 4 bases at V and 1 base at J; junction bases unmatched: 2. The chain's CDR3 is CASSSGLAGGTDTQYF. The CDR3, as DNA: TGTGCCAGCAGTTCAGGACTAGCGGGAGGCACAGATACGCAGTATTTT.

The CDR3 DNA reads TGCGCCAGCAGCCAAGTCCGGGTGGATTCCTACGAGCAGTACTTC. Amino acid sequence: CASSQVRVDSYEQYF. V gene TRBV4-1 combines with J gene TRBJ2-7; D gene ambiguous. Germline lookup yields CDR1 MGHRA and CDR2 YSYEKL. The CDR3 spans 15 residues. Trimming shortened V by 1 base and J by 1 base, and 11 bases separated the two germline ends.

This clone is a singleton in its sample. The V call is TRBV5-6, the J call TRBJ1-1; no reliable D call. The CDR3 loop spans 15 amino acids. Between the trimmed V and J ends, which lost 4 bases and 3 bases, there was a span of 16 bases. CDR1 is SGHDT, CDR2 YYEEEE, per germline. The CDR3: CASSLKLVSYTEAFF. CDR3 nucleotides: TGTGCCAGCAGCCTGAAACTGGTCAGTTACACTGAAGCTTTCTTT.

This sequence joins TRBV10-3 and TRBJ1-2; a possible D gene is TRBD1 (6 bases). The germline V gene has CDR1 ENHRY and CDR2 SYGVKD. V was pared by 0 bases and J by 3 bases, with 14 bases between. The length of the CDR3 is 16 residues. CDR3 nucleotides: TGTGCCATCAGTGAGTCGACAGGACCGAGATACTATGGCTACACCTTC. Amino acids: CAISESTGPRYYGYTF.

The genes are TRBV28 and TRBJ2-2, with TRBD1 as a possible D gene (6 bases). V dropped 6 bases and J dropped 4 bases, with 21 bases sitting between them. This CDR3 is 17 amino acids long. Germline CDR1 MDHEN, CDR2 SYDVKM. The CDR3 DNA reads as TGTGCCAGCAGCCCAGGACTCCTTCAAGGGGGCACCGGGGAGCTGTTTTTT. Amino acid sequence: CASSPGLLQGGTGELFF. Drawing the rest from reference TRBV28 and TRBJ2-2, the complete variable domain is DVKVTQSSRYLVKRTGEKVFLECVQDMDHENMFWYRQDPGLGLRLIYFSYDVKMKEKGDIPEGYSVSREKKERFSLILESASTNQTSMYLCASSPGLLQGGTGELFFGEGSRLTVL.

The CDR3 here is CSVEDPVGSGRAGQYF. As DNA, the CDR3 is TGCAGCGTTGAAGATCCGGTCGGTAGCGGGAGGGCCGGGCAGTACTTC. The chain carries TRBV29-1 and TRBJ2-7; 11 bases are shared with TRBD2. CDR1 and CDR2 from the germline V gene are SQVTM and ANQGSEA. The CDR3 is made up of 16 amino acids. V shed 0 bases and J 9 bases; nucleotides not matched to a gene: 13.

This clone was observed a single time. V gene TRBV20-1 combines with J gene TRBJ2-1; D may correspond to TRBD1 or TRBD2 (5 bases each). V dropped 6 bases and J dropped 10 bases, with 13 bases sitting between them. Germline CDR1 reads DFQATT; CDR2 reads SNEGSKA (reference sequence). The CDR3 length is 11 residues. CDR3 sequence reads: CSALRDQEQFF. CDR3 in DNA: TGCAGTGCCCTCCGGGACCAAGAGCAGTTCTTC.

The chain recombines TRBV25-1 with TRBJ1-2, with D possibly being TRBD1 (5 bases). This CDR3 is built from 11 residues. Germline lookup yields CDR1 MGHDK and CDR2 SYGVNS. V lost 8 bases, J lost 8 bases, and 12 bases lay in between. CDR3 DNA: TGTGCCAGCGGGGGAGGTGGGGGCTACACCTTC. The encoded protein is CASGGGGGYTF.

V and J are TRBV30 and TRBJ1-4; 9 bases line up with TRBD1. V lost 3 bases, J lost 7 bases, and 3 bases stayed unmatched. Germline V gives CDR1 GTSNPN, CDR2 SVGIG (reference sequence). The CDR3 is 13 amino acids. In DNA, the CDR3 is TGTGCCTGGAGGGACAGGGGAATTGAAAAACTGTTTTTT. This encodes CAWRDRGIEKLFF.

CDR3 residues: CASSQDPGTGAMNTEAFF. DNA of the CDR3: TGCGCCAGCAGCCAAGATCCCGGGACAGGGGCCATGAACACTGAAGCTTTCTTT. The rearrangement uses TRBV4-1 and TRBJ1-1; 10 positions agree with TRBD1. Germline V gives CDR1 MGHRA, CDR2 YSYEKL. The ends lost 0 bases at V and 0 bases at J; junction bases unmatched: 7. The CDR3 runs 18 residues.

V and J are TRBV5-1 and TRBJ2-7; maybe TRBD1 (6 bases). V was shortened by 0 bases and J by 7 bases, with 20 bases between the two germline ends. CDR3 length: 16 amino acids. Germline values: CDR1 SGHRS, CDR2 YFSETQ. In nucleotides, the CDR3 is TGCGCCAGCAGCTTGGGGCTGGGCAGGGGAAGACGGGAGCAGTACTTC. It codes for CASSLGLGRGRREQYF. Full variable domain (remainder filled in from reference TRBV5-1 and TRBJ2-7): KAGVTQTPRYLIKTRGQQVTLSCSPISGHRSVSWYQQTPGQGLQFLFEYFSETQRNKGNFPGRFSGRQFSNSRSEMNVSTLELGDSALYLCASSLGLGRGRREQYFGPGTRLTVT.

This chain uses TRBV5-5 with TRBJ2-5; 8 bases agree with TRBD1. The CDR3 loop spans 15 amino acids. J was trimmed by 5 bases and V by 3 bases; bases with no gene match: 9. The germline V gene encodes CDR1 SGHKS and CDR2 YYEKEE (reference sequence). The CDR3 DNA follows: TGTGCCAGCAGCTCGCCCTTGACAGGGGAGGAGACCCAGTACTTC. Protein product: CASSSPLTGEETQYF.

This sequence joins TRBV27 and TRBJ2-6; the D is unclear. This CDR3 has 17 amino acids. V was shortened by 6 bases and J by 0 bases, with 15 bases between the two germline ends. Germline-derived CDR1 and CDR2 are MNHEY and SMNVEV (reference sequence). DNA for the CDR3: TGTGCCAGCAGCTATCGCCCCGCTAACTCTGGGGCCAACGTCCTGACTTTC. Translated: CASSYRPANSGANVLTF. Complete variable domain (other parts from reference TRBV27 and TRBJ2-6): EAQVTQNPRYLITVTGKKLTVTCSQNMNHEYMSWYRQDPGLGLRQIYYSMNVEVTDKGDVPEGYKVSRKEKRNFPLILESPSPNQTSLYFCASSYRPANSGANVLTFGAGSRLTVL.

V and J are TRBV11-3 and TRBJ2-3, with 8 bases matching TRBD1. Germline CDR1 is SGHNT and CDR2 is YENEEA. The CDR3 covers 15 residues. Unmatched junction bases numbered 6, after V lost 5 bases and J lost 2 bases. Here the CDR3 DNA reads TGTGCCAGCAGCCAGGGGGCCGGGTCCACAGATACGCAGTATTTT. Translating it yields CASSQGAGSTDTQYF.